The clone carrying this T cell receptor beta chain was seen repeatedly, ten times or more. Its specificity is not known. These data belong to a study of T cells after posttransplantation cyclophosphamide. Study-level points and caveats: Later post-transplant blood repertoires were often dominated by donor CD8+ memory clones.

Here immunoSEQ multiplex PCR was the method, and the copy in TCRdb shows in-frame clones only, minus some. The sample shows 40,000 to 55,000 clones, no singletons; the ten largest hold roughly 2.2%. The related graft donor's blood sample was taken on the day of bone marrow donation. Sequenced: PBMCs. The receptor was derived from a man in his forties in good health, CMV-negative, and a related stem cell transplant donor.

The CDR3 nucleotides are TGTGCCAGCAGCTTAGGGGGACAGGGTGTCGGTGGCTACACCTTC. Translation gives CASSLGGQGVGGYTF. The V gene is TRBV7-9, the J gene TRBJ1-2; 9 bases are a match to TRBD1. CDR1 and CDR2 from the germline V gene are SEHNR and FQNEAQ (reference sequence). V lost 1 base, J lost 7 bases, and 7 bases stayed unmatched. The CDR3 extends over 15 amino acids.